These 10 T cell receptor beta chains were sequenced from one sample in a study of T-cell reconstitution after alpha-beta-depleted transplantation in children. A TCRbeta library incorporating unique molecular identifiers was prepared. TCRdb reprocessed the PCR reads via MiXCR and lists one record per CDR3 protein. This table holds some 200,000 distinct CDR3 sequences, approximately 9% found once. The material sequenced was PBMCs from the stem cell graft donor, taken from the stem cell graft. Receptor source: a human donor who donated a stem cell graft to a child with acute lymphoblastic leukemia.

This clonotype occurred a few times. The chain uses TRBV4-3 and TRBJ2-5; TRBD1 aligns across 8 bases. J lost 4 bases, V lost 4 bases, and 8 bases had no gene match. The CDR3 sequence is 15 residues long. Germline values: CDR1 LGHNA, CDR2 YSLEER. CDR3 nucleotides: TGCGCCAGCAGCCCCGACAGGGGACCTCGAGAGACCCAGTACTTC. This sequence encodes CASSPDRGPRETQYF.

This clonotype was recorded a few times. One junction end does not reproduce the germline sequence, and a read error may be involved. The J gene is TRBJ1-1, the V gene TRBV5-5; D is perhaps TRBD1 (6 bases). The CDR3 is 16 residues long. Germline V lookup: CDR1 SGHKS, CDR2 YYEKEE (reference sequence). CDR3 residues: CASSLAGTPMNTEAFF. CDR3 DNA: TGTGCCAGCAGTTTGGCCGGGACACCGATGAACACTGAAGCTTTCTTT.

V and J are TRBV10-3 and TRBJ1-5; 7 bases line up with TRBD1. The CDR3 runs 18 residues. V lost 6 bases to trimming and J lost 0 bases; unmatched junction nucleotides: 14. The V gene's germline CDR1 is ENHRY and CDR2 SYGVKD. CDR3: CAISPENRGEYSNQPQHF. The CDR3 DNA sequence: TGTGCCATCAGCCCTGAGAACAGGGGCGAGTATAGCAATCAGCCCCAGCATTTT.

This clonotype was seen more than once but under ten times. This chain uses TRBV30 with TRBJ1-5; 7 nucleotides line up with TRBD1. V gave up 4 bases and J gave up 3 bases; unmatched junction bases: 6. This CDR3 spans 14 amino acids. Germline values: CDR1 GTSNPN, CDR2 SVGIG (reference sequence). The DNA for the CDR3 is TGTGCCTGGAACCCGGGACAGCTCAATCAGCCCCAGCATTTT. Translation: CAWNPGQLNQPQHF.

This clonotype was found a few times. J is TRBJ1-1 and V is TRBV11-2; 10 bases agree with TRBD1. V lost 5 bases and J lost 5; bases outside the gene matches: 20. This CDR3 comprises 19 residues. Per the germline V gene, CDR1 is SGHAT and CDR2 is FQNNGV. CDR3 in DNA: TGTGCCAGCAGCCCATCACCAGGGATCCAAGGGACAGGGGAGACTGAAGCTTTCTTT. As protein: CASSPSPGIQGTGETEAFF.

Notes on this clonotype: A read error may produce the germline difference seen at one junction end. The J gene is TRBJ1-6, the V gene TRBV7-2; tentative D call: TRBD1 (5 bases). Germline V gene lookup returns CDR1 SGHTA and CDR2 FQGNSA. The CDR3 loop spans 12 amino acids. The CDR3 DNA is TGTGCCAGCAGCTTAGCACAGGACCGAATTAAATTT. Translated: CASSLAQDRIKF.

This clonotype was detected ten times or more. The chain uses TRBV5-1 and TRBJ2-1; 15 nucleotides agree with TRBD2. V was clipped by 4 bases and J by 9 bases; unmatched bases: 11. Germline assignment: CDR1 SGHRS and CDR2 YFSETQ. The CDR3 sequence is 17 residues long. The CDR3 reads CASSLLGLAGGPGEQFF. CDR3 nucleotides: TGCGCCAGCAGCCTTTTAGGACTAGCGGGGGGGCCAGGTGAGCAGTTCTTC.

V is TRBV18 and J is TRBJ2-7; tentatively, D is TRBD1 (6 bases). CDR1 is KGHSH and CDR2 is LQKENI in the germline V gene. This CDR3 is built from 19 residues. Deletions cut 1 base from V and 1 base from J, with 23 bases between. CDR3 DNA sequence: TGTGCCAGCTCACCACTCACACCTGGACAGCGAAAGGGTTCCTACGAGCAGTACTTC. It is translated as CASSPLTPGQRKGSYEQYF.

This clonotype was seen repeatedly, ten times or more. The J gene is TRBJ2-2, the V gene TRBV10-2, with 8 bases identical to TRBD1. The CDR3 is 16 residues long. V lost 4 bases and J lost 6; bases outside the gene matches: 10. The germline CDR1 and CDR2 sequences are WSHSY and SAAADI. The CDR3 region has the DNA TGCGCCAGCAGTGCTTCGACAGGGGTAAATTCCGGGGAGCTGTTTTTT. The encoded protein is CASSASTGVNSGELFF.

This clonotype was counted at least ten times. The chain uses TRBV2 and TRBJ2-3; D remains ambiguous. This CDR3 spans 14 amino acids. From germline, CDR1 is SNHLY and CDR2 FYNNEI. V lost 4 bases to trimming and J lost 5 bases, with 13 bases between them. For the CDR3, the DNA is TGTGCCAGCAGTGTCGGCGGCAGGATAGATACGCAGTATTTT. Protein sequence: CASSVGGRIDTQYF.